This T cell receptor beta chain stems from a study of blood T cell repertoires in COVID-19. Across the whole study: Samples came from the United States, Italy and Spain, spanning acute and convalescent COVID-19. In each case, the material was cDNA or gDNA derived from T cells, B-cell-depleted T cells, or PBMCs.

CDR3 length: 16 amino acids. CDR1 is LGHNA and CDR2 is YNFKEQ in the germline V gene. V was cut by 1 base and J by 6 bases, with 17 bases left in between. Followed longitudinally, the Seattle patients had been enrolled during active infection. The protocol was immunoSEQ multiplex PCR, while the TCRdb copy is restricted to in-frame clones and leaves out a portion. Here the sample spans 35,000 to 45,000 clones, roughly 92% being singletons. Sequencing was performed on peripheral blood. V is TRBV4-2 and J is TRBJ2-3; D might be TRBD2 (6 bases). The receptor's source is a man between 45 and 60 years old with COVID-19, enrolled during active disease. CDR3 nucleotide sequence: TGTGCCAGCAGCCAAGTTAGTGGCTTCGCGGGGGATACGCAGTATTTT. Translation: CASSQVSGFAGDTQYF.